These 8 T cell receptor beta chains came from one sample sequenced in a study of identifying expanded T cells in peripheral blood. TCRdb keeps only in-frame clones here, not all; method: immunoSEQ multiplex PCR. The table has around 90,000 clones, approximately 89% seen once. Sample: blood. The source of these receptors is a person between 18 and 75 years old in good health.

This clone appeared a few times. The rearrangement joins TRBV30 to TRBJ2-6; D is possibly TRBD2 (5 bases). This CDR3 contains 16 residues. V was clipped by 4 bases and J by 2 bases, with 15 bases between them. Looked up from germline, CDR1 is GTSNPN and CDR2 is SVGIG (reference sequence). CDR3 residues: CAWTFGSVAGANVLTF. The DNA of the CDR3 is TGTGCCTGGACATTTGGGAGTGTGGCTGGGGCCAACGTCCTGACTTTC. The complete variable domain, with remaining parts taken from reference TRBV30 and TRBJ2-6, reads SQTIHQWPATLVQPVGSPLSLECTVEGTSNPNLYWYRQAAGRGLQLLFYSVGIGQISSEVPQNLSASRPQDRQFILSSKKLLLSDSGFYLCAWTFGSVAGANVLTFGAGSRLTVL.

The V and J genes are TRBV4-2 and TRBJ2-1, with 10 bases identical to TRBD2. The junction had 9 bases not matched to a gene; V was cut back by 4 bases and J by 9 bases. The CDR3 contains 15 residues. Germline-derived CDR1 and CDR2 are LGHNA and YNFKEQ. CDR3 DNA sequence: TGTGCCAGCAGCCCCCAAGCGGGAGGGTCTAGTGAGCAGTTCTTC. Translation gives CASSPQAGGSSEQFF.

J is TRBJ2-3 and V is TRBV30; 7 bases align to TRBD1. V lost 1 base, J lost 0 bases, and 10 bases stayed unmatched. Germline CDR1 and CDR2: GTSNPN and SVGIG (reference sequence). The CDR3 totals 17 residues. Written as DNA, the CDR3 is TGTGCCTGGAGTGGGGTCCCGAGACAGGGAAGCACAGATACGCAGTATTTT. Its translation: CAWSGVPRQGSTDTQYF.

The rearrangement joins TRBV12-5 to TRBJ1-5; 9 bases agree with TRBD1. The ends lost 6 bases at V and 5 bases at J; junction bases unmatched: 14. CDR3 length: 17 residues. Germline V gene sequence: CDR1 LGHNT, CDR2 FRNRAP. CDR3 DNA: TGTGCTAGTGGCCTTTATACCGGGACAGGGAGTGATCAGCCCCAGCATTTT. It encodes CASGLYTGTGSDQPQHF.

The chain is built from TRBV5-1 and TRBJ1-4; the match to TRBD1 covers 7 bases. Germline CDR1 reads SGHRS; CDR2 reads YFSETQ. Unmatched junction bases numbered 3, after V lost 0 bases and J lost 4 bases. CDR3 length equals 15 residues. In nucleotides, the CDR3 is TGCGCCAGCAGCTTGGGAGACAGGGATAATGAAAAACTGTTTTTT. Translation gives CASSLGDRDNEKLFF.

This chain links TRBV4-1 with TRBJ2-3; D gene uncertain. V gave up 1 base and J gave up 0 bases, with 5 bases separating them. The CDR3 has 14 amino acids. Germline V lookup: CDR1 MGHRA, CDR2 YSYEKL. CDR3 sequence (DNA): TGCGCCAGCAGCCAAGGGTCCAGCACAGATACGCAGTATTTT. Its translation: CASSQGSSTDTQYF.

This clone was observed a few times. The chain carries TRBV6-4 and TRBJ2-3; a weak D match, TRBD2 (6 bases). The V gene lost 0 bases and the J gene lost 0 bases, with 10 bases spanning the gap. The CDR3 contains 16 residues. Germline CDR1 reads MRHNA; CDR2 reads SNTAGT. The chain's CDR3 is CASSDSEAGSTDTQYF. For the CDR3, the DNA is TGTGCCAGCAGTGACTCGGAAGCGGGTAGCACAGATACGCAGTATTTT.

Ten or more counts support this clone. The chain couples TRBV5-1 to TRBJ2-3; D is undetermined. This CDR3 is built from 16 residues. Germline V gene lookup returns CDR1 SGHRS and CDR2 YFSETQ. V shed 0 bases and J shed 4 bases, with 15 bases lying between them. Here the CDR3 reads CASSLEASGNADTQYF. The CDR3 DNA sequence: TGCGCCAGCAGCTTGGAAGCCAGTGGGAACGCAGATACGCAGTATTTT.